Sequencing of this TCR beta chain was carried out in a study of cytomegalovirus exposure and HLA in healthy donors. At the level of the study: For the roughly 370 genotyped donors, around 76% fell within the Caucasian-associated ancestry cluster.

The sample holds a few counts of this clone. Its antigen remains unknown. The PCR was carried out with 60 Vbeta primers and 13 Jbeta primers. Profiling relied on immunoSEQ multiplex PCR, and the TCRdb table lists in-frame clones only, not all of them. The repertoire has some 130,000 clones, around 79% of them found once; the top ten carry 1.3%. Study-wide results and caveats: Immune exposure information available was restricted to CMV serostatus. A previous analysis found most TCR beta V segments productive roughly 87% or roughly 30% of the time. The investigators catalogued 150 to 200 TCR beta chains as cytomegalovirus-associated.

This sequence was found in a woman aged 40 to 50 in good health and CMV-seronegative. The sequenced sample consisted of PBMCs.

CDR3: CASSTTEPSYEQYF. CDR3 coding DNA: TGTGCCAGCAGCACGACGGAGCCCAGCTACGAGCAGTACTTC. V is TRBV13 and J is TRBJ2-7, with unresolved D. This CDR3 has 14 residues. Per germline, CDR1 PRHDT and CDR2 FYEKMQ (reference sequence). Trimming cost V 5 bases and J 3 bases, with 14 bases left between them.